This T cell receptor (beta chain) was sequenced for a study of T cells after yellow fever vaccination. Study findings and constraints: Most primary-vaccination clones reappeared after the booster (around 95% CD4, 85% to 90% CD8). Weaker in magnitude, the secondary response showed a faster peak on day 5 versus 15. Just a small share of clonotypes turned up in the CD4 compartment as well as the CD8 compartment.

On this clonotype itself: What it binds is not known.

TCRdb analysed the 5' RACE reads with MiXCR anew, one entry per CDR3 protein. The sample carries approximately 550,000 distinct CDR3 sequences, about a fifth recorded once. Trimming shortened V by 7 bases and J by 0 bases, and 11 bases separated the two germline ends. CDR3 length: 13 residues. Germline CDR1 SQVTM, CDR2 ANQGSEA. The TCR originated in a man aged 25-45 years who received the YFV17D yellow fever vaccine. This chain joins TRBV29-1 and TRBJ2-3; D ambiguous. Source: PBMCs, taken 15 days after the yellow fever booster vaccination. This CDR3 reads CSAGGLSTDTQYF. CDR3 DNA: TGCAGCGCAGGCGGTCTCAGCACAGATACGCAGTATTTT.